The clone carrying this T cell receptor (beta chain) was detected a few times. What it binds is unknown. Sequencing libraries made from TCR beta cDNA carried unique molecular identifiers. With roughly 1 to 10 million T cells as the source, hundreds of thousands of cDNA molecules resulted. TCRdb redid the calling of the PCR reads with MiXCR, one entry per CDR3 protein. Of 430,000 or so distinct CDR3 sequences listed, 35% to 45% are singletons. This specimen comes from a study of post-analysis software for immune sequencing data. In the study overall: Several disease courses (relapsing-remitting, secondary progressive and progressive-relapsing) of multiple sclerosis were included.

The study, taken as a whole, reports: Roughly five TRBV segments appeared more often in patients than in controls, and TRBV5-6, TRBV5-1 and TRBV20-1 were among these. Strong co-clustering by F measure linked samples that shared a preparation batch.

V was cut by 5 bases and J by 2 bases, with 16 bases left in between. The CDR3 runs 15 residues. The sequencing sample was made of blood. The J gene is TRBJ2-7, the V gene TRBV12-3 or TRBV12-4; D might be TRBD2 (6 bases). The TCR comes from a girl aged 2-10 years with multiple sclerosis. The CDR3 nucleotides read TGTGCCAGCAGTGAGACGCGGGGACGGACCTACGAGCAGTACTTC. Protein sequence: CASSETRGRTYEQYF.